These T cell receptor beta chains were read from a single sample in a study of T cell repertoires in cytomegalovirus infection. A single record per CDR3 protein comes from TCRdb applying MiXCR to the reads. In the table there are a few hundred thousand distinct CDR3 sequences, roughly 43% of which are singletons. These TCRs are of unknown antigen specificity. This specimen consisted of cultured PBMCs, obtained from culture after CMV antigen stimulation. The receptors come from a human donor in good health (CMV status not recorded). Some clones in this sample may be carry-over from other donors' samples. Each CDR3 is given with its conserved first and last residue. The D gene is left open where the match is weak. Rows may omit the clone size; those that give it use once, few, many or a size class.

>TRBJ2-7|-|TRBV2|-
TGTGCCAGCAGTGACTACTCCTACGAGCAGTACTTC
CASSDYSYEQYF
>TRBJ2-1|-|TRBV19|-
TGTGCCAGTAGTTCCCTTTGGGGTGAGCAGTTCTTC
CASSSLWGEQFF
>TRBJ2-7|TRBD1|TRBV27|few
TGTGCCAGCGGGGTCGACAGGGGGTCCTACGAGCAGTACTTC
CASGVDRGSYEQYF
>TRBJ2-7|-|TRBV11-3|few
TGTGCCAGCAGCTTTGACGCTAGCAGTCGCGAGCAGTACTTC
CASSFDASSREQYF
>TRBJ1-5|-|TRBV7-2|many
TGTGCCAGCAGCTTAGTGAGGGAGAATCAGCCCCAGCATTTT
CASSLVRENQPQHF
>TRBJ1-5|-|TRBV6-1|few
TGTGCCAGCAGTGAACCTCGGGACGGCAATCAGCCCCAGCATTTT
CASSEPRDGNQPQHF
>TRBJ1-1|-|TRBV20-1|-
TGCAGTGCAGAGGAGGGGATGAACACTGAAGCTTTCTTT
CSAEEGMNTEAFF
>TRBJ2-5|TRBD2|TRBV29-1|-
TGCAGCGTTTTCTTGACTAGCCTAGACTTC
CSVFLTSLDF
>TRBJ2-2|TRBD2|TRBV20-1|-
TGCAGTGCTAGAGTCCCTAGCGGGTTCACCGGGGAGCTGTTTTTT
CSARVPSGFTGELFF
>TRBJ2-2|TRBD1|TRBV20-1|-
TGCAGTGCTCGGGACAGCCAGAACACCGGGGAGCTGTTTTTT
CSARDSQNTGELFF
>TRBJ2-7|TRBD1|TRBV28|-
TGTGCCGGGGGACAGGGGGGGTCCTACGAGCAGTACTTC
CAGGQGGSYEQYF
>TRBJ2-2|TRBD2|TRBV6-5|few
TGTGCCAGCAGTTACTCCACCCTGCGGGGGACCGGGGAGCTGTTTTTT
CASSYSTLRGTGELFF
>TRBJ2-4|-|TRBV15|many
TGTGCCACCAGCAGAGATCGTATGGGACGAATTCAGTACTTC
CATSRDRMGRIQYF
>TRBJ1-3|TRBD1|TRBV19|-
TGTGCCAGTAGTACCACAGGGGCCTCTGGAAACACCATATATTTT
CASSTTGASGNTIYF
>TRBJ2-3|-|TRBV19|-
TGTGCCAGTAAAGTGTCAGGGGCCGTAGATACGCAGTATTTT
CASKVSGAVDTQYF
>TRBJ2-5|TRBD2|TRBV7-7|-
TGTGCCAGCAGCTTAGGACTAGCGGGGGTCAACCAAGAGACCCAGTACTTC
CASSLGLAGVNQETQYF
>TRBJ2-1|TRBD2|TRBV18|-
TGTGCCAGCTCGCCCACGGGGGGGCCTAATGAGCAGTTCTTC
CASSPTGGPNEQFF
>TRBJ1-2|-|TRBV9|-
TGTGCCAGCAGCGTTAACGTTGGGTATCGCTACACCTTC
CASSVNVGYRYTF
>TRBJ1-4|TRBD1|TRBV4-3|-
TGCGCCAGCAGACGGGGACAGGGGATTGAAAAACTGTTTTTT
CASRRGQGIEKLFF
>TRBJ2-5|TRBD2|TRBV20-1|-
TGCAGTGCTAGAGCGGGGACTAGCGGGGCGGTAGAGACCCAGTACTTC
CSARAGTSGAVETQYF
>TRBJ2-7|-|TRBV7-8|many
TGTGCCAGCAGGGGCCCAGGGATCTCCTACGAGCAGTACTTC
CASRGPGISYEQYF
>TRBJ2-7|-|TRBV11-2|once
TGTGCCAGCAGGGCCGTCAAGGCCTACGAGCAGTACTTC
CASRAVKAYEQYF
>TRBJ2-1|-|TRBV7-2|few
TGTGCCAGCAGCTCTCAGACTAGCTCCTACAATGAGCAGTTCTTC
CASSSQTSSYNEQFF
>TRBJ1-1|-|TRBV2|-
TGTGCCAGCAGTGGGTGGCAGGGGAAGAGGATGAACACTGAAGCTTTCTTT
CASSGWQGKRMNTEAFF
>TRBJ1-5|-|TRBV11-2|-
TGTGCCAGCAGCTTAGATGCCGACACCGCCTTCGGGCCCCAGCATTTT
CASSLDADTAFGPQHF
>TRBJ1-1|-|TRBV29-1|few
TGCAGCGTTGGAGCAGGGGACACTGAAGCTTTCTTT
CSVGAGDTEAFF
>TRBJ2-7|TRBD2|TRBV11-3|-
TGTGCCAGCAGTCACGAGCGGGACTTCTTCTGCGAGCAGTACTTC
CASSHERDFFCEQYF
>TRBJ1-5|-|TRBV7-9|few
TGTGCCAGCAGCCAACCTGGGCAGCCCCAGCATTTT
CASSQPGQPQHF
>TRBJ2-5|-|TRBV19|-
TGTGCCAGTAGCATCAAGGGGGGGACCCAAGAGACCCAGTACTTC
CASSIKGGTQETQYF